The T cell receptor (beta chain) under discussion was sequenced for a study of cytomegalovirus exposure and HLA in healthy donors. Overall study results and limits: The study designated around 150 TCR beta chains cytomegalovirus-associated.

The PCR was carried out with 60 Vbeta primers and 13 Jbeta primers. Assay: immunoSEQ multiplex PCR; the TCRdb copy retains only in-frame clones and omits some. The top ten hold 2% to 3% of the sample, which has some 160,000 clones, 80% to 90% seen once. Remarks on this clone: Its target is unknown.

The germline CDR1 and CDR2 sequences are MGHRA and YSYEKL. V dropped 3 bases and J dropped 3; count of bases not matched to a gene: 11. The CDR3 consists of 17 residues. Sequencing was carried out using PBMCs. The V gene is TRBV4-1, the J gene TRBJ2-5; 9 bases align to TRBD2. This TCR came from a boy between 2 and 10 years old in good health and CMV-seronegative. The DNA for the CDR3 is TGCGCCAGCAGCCAGAGGGTAGCGGGAGCTACCAAAGAGACCCAGTACTTC. Amino acids: CASSQRVAGATKETQYF.